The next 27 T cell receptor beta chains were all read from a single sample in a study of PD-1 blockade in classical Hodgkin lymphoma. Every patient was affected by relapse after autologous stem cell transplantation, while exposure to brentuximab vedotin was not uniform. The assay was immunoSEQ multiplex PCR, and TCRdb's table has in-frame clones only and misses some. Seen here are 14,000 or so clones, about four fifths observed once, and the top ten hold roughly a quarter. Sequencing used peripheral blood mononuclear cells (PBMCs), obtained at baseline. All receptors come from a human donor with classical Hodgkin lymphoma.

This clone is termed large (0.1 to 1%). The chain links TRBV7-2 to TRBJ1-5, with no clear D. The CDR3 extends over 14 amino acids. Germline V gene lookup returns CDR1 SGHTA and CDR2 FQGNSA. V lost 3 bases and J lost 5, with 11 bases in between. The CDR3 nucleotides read TGTGCCAGCAGCTTGTCGCGGGCGCATCAGCCCCAGCATTTT. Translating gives CASSLSRAHQPQHF.

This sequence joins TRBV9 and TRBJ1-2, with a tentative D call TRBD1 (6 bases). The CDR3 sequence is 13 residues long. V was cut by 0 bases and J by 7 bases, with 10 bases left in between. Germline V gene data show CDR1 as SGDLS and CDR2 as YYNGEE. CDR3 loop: CASSVAGGFGYTF. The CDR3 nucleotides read TGTGCCAGCAGCGTAGCGGGGGGCTTTGGCTACACCTTC.

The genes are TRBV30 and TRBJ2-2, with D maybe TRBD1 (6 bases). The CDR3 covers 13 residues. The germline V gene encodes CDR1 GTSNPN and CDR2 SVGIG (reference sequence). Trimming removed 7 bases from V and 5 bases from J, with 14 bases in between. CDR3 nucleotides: TGTGCCTCCGGTACAGGGCGTACCGGGGAGCTGTTTTTT. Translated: CASGTGRTGELFF.

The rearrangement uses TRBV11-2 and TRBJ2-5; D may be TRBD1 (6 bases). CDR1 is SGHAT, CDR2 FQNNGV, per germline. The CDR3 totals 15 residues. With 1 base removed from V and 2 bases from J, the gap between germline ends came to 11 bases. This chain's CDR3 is CASSLGPTGQETQYF. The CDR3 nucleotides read TGTGCCAGCAGCTTAGGTCCCACAGGGCAAGAGACCCAGTACTTC.

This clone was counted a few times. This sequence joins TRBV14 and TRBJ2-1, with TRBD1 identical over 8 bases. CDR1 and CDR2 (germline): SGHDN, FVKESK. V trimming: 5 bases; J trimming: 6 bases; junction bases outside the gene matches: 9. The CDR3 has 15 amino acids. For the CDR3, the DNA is TGTGCCAGCAGCGTCACCGGGACAGGCATCAATGAGCAGTTCTTC. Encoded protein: CASSVTGTGINEQFF.

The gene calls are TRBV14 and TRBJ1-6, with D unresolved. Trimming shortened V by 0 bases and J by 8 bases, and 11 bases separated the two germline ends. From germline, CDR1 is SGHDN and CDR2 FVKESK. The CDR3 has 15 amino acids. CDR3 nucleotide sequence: TGTGCCAGCAGCCAAGAAAGCCGCTCCTATTCACCCCTCCACTTT. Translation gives CASSQESRSYSPLHF.

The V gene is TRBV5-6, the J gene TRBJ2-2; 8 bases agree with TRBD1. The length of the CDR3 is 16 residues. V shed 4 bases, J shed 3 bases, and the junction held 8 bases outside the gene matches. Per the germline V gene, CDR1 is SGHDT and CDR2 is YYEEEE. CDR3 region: CASSLDRGWDTGELFF. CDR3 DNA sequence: TGTGCCAGCAGCCTTGACAGGGGATGGGACACCGGGGAGCTGTTTTTT.

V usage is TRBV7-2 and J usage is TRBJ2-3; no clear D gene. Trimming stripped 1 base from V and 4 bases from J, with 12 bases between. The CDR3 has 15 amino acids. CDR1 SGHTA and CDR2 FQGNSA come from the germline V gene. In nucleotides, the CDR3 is TGTGCCAGCAGCTTAGGGGCCGCGGTTGCAGATACGCAGTATTTT. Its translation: CASSLGAAVADTQYF.

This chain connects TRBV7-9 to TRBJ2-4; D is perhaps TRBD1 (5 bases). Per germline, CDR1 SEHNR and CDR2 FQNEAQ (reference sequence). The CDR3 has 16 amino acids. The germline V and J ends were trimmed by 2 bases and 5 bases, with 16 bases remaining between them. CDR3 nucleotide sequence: TGTGCCAGCAGCTTACGCCCTACGTGGGGCCAAAACATTCAGTACTTC. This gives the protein CASSLRPTWGQNIQYF.

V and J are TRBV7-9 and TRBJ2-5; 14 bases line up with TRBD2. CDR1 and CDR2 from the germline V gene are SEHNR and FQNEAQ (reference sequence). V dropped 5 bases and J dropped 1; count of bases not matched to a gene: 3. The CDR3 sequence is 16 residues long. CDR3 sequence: CASSLGTSGSQETQYF. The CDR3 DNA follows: TGTGCCAGCAGCCTAGGGACTAGCGGGAGCCAAGAGACCCAGTACTTC.

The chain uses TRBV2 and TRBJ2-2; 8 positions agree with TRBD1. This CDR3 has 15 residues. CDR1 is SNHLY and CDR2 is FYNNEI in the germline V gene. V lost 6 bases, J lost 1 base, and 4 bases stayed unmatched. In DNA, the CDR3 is TGTGCCAGCAGCCTAGGACAGGGGAACACCGGGGAGCTGTTTTTT. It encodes CASSLGQGNTGELFF.

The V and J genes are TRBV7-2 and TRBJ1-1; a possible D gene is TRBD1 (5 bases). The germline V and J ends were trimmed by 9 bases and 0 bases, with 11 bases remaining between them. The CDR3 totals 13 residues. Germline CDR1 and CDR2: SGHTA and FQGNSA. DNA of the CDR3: TGTGCCAGTACGGGGCGGATGAACACTGAAGCTTTCTTT. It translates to CASTGRMNTEAFF.

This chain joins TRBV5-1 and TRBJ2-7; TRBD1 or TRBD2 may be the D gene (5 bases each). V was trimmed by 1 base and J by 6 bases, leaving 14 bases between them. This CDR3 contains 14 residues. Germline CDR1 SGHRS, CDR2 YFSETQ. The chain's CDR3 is CASSLRSGAAEQYF. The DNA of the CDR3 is TGCGCCAGCAGCTTGCGGTCCGGGGCGGCCGAGCAGTACTTC.

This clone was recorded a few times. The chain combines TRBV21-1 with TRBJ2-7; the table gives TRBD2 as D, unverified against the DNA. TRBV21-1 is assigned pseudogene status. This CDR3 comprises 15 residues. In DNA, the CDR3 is TGTGCCAGCAGCAAAGAGCGGGGGCTGTGGAACGAGCAGTACTTC. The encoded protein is CASSKERGLWNEQYF.

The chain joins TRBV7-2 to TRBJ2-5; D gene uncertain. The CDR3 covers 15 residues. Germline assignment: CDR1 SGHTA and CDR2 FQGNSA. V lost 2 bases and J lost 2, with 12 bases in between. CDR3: CASSLIAARQETQYF. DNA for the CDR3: TGTGCCAGCAGCTTAATCGCGGCGCGACAAGAGACCCAGTACTTC.

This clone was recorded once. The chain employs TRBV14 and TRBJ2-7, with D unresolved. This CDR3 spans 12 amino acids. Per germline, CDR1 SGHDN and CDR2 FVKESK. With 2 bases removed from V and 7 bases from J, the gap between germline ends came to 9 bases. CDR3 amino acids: CASSQFIFEQYF. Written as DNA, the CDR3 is TGTGCCAGCAGCCAATTTATTTTTGAGCAGTACTTC. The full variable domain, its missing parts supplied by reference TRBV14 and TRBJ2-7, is EAGVTQFPSHSVIEKGQTVTLRCDPISGHDNLYWYRRVMGKEIKFLLHFVKESKQDESGMPNNRFLAERTGGTYSTLKVQPAELEDSGVYFCASSQFIFEQYFGPGTRLTVT.

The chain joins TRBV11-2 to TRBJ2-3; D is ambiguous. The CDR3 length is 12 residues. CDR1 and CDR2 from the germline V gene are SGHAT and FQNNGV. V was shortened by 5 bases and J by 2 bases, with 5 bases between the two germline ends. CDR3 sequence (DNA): TGTGCCAGCAGCCCGATCACAGATACGCAGTATTTT. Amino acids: CASSPITDTQYF.

CDR3: CASSLYSGGLLQYF. CDR3 sequence (DNA): TGTGCCAGCAGTTTATATTCGGGGGGCTTGCTGCAGTACTTC. This rearrangement joins TRBV28 to TRBJ2-7; a possible D gene is TRBD2 (7 bases). The germline gives CDR1 MDHEN, CDR2 SYDVKM. Trimming shortened V by 1 base and J by 9 bases, and 16 bases separated the two germline ends. The CDR3 is made up of 14 amino acids.

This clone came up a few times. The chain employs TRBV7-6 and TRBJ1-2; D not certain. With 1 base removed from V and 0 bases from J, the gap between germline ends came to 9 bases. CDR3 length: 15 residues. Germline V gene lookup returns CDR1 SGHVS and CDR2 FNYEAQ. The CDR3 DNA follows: TGTGCCAGCAGCTTAGATTACGGAGCTAACTATGGCTACACCTTC. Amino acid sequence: CASSLDYGANYGYTF.

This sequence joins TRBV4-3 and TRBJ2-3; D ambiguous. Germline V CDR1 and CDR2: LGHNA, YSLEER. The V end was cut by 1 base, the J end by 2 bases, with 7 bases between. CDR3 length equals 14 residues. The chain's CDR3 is CASSQGGYTDTQYF. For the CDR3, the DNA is TGCGCCAGCAGCCAAGGGGGATACACAGATACGCAGTATTTT.

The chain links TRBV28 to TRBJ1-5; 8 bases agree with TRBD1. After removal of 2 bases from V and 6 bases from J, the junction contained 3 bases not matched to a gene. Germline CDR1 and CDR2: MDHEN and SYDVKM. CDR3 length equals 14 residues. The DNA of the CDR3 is TGTGCCAGCAGTTTACCAGGGGGCGGTCAGCCCCAGCATTTT. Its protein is CASSLPGGGQPQHF.

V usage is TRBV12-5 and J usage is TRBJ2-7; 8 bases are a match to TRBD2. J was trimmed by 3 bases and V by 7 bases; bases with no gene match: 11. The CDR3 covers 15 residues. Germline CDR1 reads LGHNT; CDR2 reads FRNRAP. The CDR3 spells CASERAGGVHYEQYF. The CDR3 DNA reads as TGTGCTAGTGAGCGGGCGGGAGGAGTCCACTACGAGCAGTACTTC.

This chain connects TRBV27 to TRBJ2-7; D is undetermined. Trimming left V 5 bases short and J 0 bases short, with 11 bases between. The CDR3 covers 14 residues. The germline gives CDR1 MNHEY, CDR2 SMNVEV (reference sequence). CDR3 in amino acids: CASSLSALSYEQYF. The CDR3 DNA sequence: TGTGCCAGCAGTCTCTCAGCCCTCTCCTACGAGCAGTACTTC.

The CDR3 coding sequence is TGTGCCAGTAGTATAGGCTCCCTCAAACTGTTTTTT. This translates into CASSIGSLKLFF. The rearrangement uses TRBV19 and TRBJ1-4; D unclear. Germline assignment: CDR1 LNHDA and CDR2 SQIVND (reference sequence). This CDR3 region has 12 residues. Trimming removed 1 base from V and 11 bases from J, with 8 bases in between. The whole variable domain, filled in from reference TRBV19 and TRBJ1-4, reads DGGITQSPKYLFRKEGQNVTLSCEQNLNHDAMYWYRQDPGQGLRLIYYSQIVNDFQKGDIAEGYSVSREKKESFPLTVTSAQKNPTAFYLCASSIGSLKLFFGSGTQLSVL.

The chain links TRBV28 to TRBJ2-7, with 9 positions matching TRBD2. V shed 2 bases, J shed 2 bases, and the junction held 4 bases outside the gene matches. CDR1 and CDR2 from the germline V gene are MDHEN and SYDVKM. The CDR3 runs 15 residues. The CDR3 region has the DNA TGTGCCAGCAGTTTAGGCGGGGGGGTTCCCTACGAGCAGTACTTC. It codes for CASSLGGGVPYEQYF.

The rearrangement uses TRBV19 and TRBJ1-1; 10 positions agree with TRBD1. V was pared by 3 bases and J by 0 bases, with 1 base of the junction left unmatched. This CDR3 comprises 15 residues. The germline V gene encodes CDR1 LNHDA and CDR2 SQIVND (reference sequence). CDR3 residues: CASSMGQGLNTEAFF. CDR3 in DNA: TGTGCCAGTAGTATGGGACAGGGGTTGAACACTGAAGCTTTCTTT.

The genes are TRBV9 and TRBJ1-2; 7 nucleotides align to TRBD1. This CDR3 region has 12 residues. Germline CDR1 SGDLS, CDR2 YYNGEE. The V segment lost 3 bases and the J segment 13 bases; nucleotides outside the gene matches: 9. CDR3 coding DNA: TGTGCCAGCAGCGCCGACAGGGCTTCTGCCACCTTC. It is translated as CASSADRASATF.